The next 25 T cell receptor beta chains were all read from a single sample in a study of blood T cell repertoires in COVID-19. Some clones are missing from TCRdb's copy, which holds only in-frame ones; the method was immunoSEQ multiplex PCR. In the table there are 200,000 to 300,000 clones, around four fifths of which are singletons. The specimen was peripheral blood. All receptors derive from a woman in her fifties or sixties with active or convalescent COVID-19.

V and J are TRBV12-3 or TRBV12-4 and TRBJ2-7; maybe TRBD2 (7 bases). V was trimmed by 6 bases and J by 9 bases, leaving 18 bases between them. The CDR3 has 13 amino acids. DNA of the CDR3: TGTGCCAGCAGAACTAGGGGGGGTTCAAGGCAGTACTTC. This codes for CASRTRGGSRQYF.

The chain carries TRBV6-6 and TRBJ1-5, with a weak D call TRBD1 (5 bases). V was pared by 7 bases and J by 7 bases, with 17 bases between. CDR3 length: 14 residues. Germline lookup yields CDR1 MNHNY and CDR2 SVGAGI (reference sequence). The CDR3 spells CASTNSGGGQPQHF. CDR3 DNA: TGTGCCAGCACCAACTCGGGGGGAGGGCAGCCCCAGCATTTT.

This chain connects TRBV7-2 to TRBJ1-6; D gene ambiguous. CDR1 is SGHTA and CDR2 is FQGNSA in the germline V gene. The CDR3 is 15 amino acids. Trimming pared 2 bases from V and 4 bases from J, leaving 9 bases between. The CDR3 DNA reads as TGTGCCAGCAGCTTATCGGCGGGTTATAATTCACCCCTCCACTTT. Translating gives CASSLSAGYNSPLHF.

The CDR3 here is CASRKQGADTGELFF. The CDR3, as DNA: TGTGCCAGCAGGAAACAGGGGGCCGATACCGGGGAGCTGTTTTTT. The chain has TRBV6-5 and TRBJ2-2; 9 bases agree with TRBD1. The CDR3 sequence is 15 residues long. Unmatched junction bases numbered 7, after V lost 6 bases and J lost 5 bases. Germline loops: CDR1 MNHEY, CDR2 SVGAGI.

The chain employs TRBV20-1 and TRBJ2-7; 7 bases fit TRBD2. J gave up 6 bases and V 7 bases, and 6 bases lay outside the gene matches. This CDR3 has 11 amino acids. Looked up from germline, CDR1 is DFQATT and CDR2 is SNEGSKA (reference sequence). In DNA, the CDR3 is TGCAGTGTGGCGGGAGCCCGCGAGCAGTACTTC. It translates to CSVAGAREQYF.

The gene calls are TRBV5-1 and TRBJ2-2; 16 bases agree with TRBD2. Germline V gene lookup returns CDR1 SGHRS and CDR2 YFSETQ. The CDR3 is 18 amino acids. The V and J ends lost 5 bases and 5 bases, in that order; junction bases with no gene match: 9. The DNA of the CDR3 is TGCGCCAGCAGTCCGGGACTAGCGGGGGGGCCTAGGACCGGGGAGCTGTTTTTT. Translating gives CASSPGLAGGPRTGELFF.

The J gene is TRBJ2-3, the V gene TRBV7-6; TRBD1 is a possible D gene (6 bases). Trimming left V 5 bases short and J 0 bases short, with 12 bases between. The V gene's germline CDR1 is SGHVS and CDR2 FNYEAQ. The CDR3 length is 15 residues. CDR3: CASSQGTASTDTQYF. The CDR3 nucleotides are TGTGCCAGCAGCCAGGGGACGGCTAGCACAGATACGCAGTATTTT.

The chain uses TRBV9 and TRBJ1-6; D remains unclear. Trimming took 0 bases from V and 7 from J, leaving 8 bases between them. From germline, CDR1 is SGDLS and CDR2 YYNGEE. The CDR3 consists of 14 residues. The CDR3 protein is CASSVVPINSPLHF. CDR3 DNA: TGTGCCAGCAGCGTAGTCCCTATAAATTCACCCCTCCACTTT.

The chain couples TRBV4-2 to TRBJ2-3; 8 bases map to TRBD2. The V and J ends lost 4 bases and 0 bases, in that order; junction bases with no gene match: 9. The germline gives CDR1 LGHNA, CDR2 YNFKEQ. CDR3 length: 17 residues. The CDR3: CASSLGLAGSSTDTQYF. In DNA form, the CDR3 reads TGTGCCAGCAGCCTCGGGCTAGCGGGTAGTAGCACAGATACGCAGTATTTT.

V and J are TRBV15 and TRBJ2-7; tentatively, D is TRBD1 (6 bases). From germline, CDR1 is LNHNV and CDR2 YYDKDF (reference sequence). The CDR3 runs 15 residues. Trimming left V 0 bases short and J 3 bases short, with 12 bases between. This chain's CDR3 is CATSRDYRVDYEQYF. CDR3 nucleotides: TGTGCCACCAGCAGAGATTACAGGGTTGACTACGAGCAGTACTTC.

The chain employs TRBV4-1 and TRBJ2-3, with TRBD1 as a possible D gene (6 bases). CDR1 is MGHRA, CDR2 YSYEKL, per germline. The CDR3 is made up of 13 amino acids. Trimming stripped 3 bases from V and 3 bases from J, with 7 bases between. The CDR3 DNA sequence: TGCGCCAGCAGCCAGAGGGGGACAGATACGCAGTATTTT. This gives the protein CASSQRGTDTQYF.

The chain recombines TRBV29-1 with TRBJ2-7, with 10 bases identical to TRBD1. The V gene's germline CDR1 is SQVTM and CDR2 ANQGSEA. This CDR3 is 13 amino acids long. The ends lost 4 bases at V and 5 bases at J; junction bases unmatched: 5. For the CDR3, the DNA is TGCAGCGTTGCCCCGACAGGGGGCCACGAGCAGTACTTC. This translates into CSVAPTGGHEQYF.

The gene calls are TRBV5-1 and TRBJ2-2; 9 bases align to TRBD1. The germline gives CDR1 SGHRS, CDR2 YFSETQ. After removal of 0 bases from V and 1 base from J, the junction contained 1 base not matched to a gene. The CDR3 totals 16 residues. The CDR3 coding sequence is TGCGCCAGCAGCTTGGTGGACAGGGGGAACACCGGGGAGCTGTTTTTT. Its protein is CASSLVDRGNTGELFF.

V is TRBV3-1 (or the pseudogene TRBV3-2) and J is TRBJ1-4; the D gene is possibly TRBD1 (6 bases). Germline CDR1 and CDR2: LGHDT and YNNKEL (reference sequence). Trimming took 5 bases from V and 8 from J, leaving 15 bases between them. This CDR3 is built from 14 residues. The DNA for the CDR3 is TGTGCCAGCAGCAAACAGGGTCCAGGGGAAAAACTGTTTTTT. Encoded protein: CASSKQGPGEKLFF.

The genes are TRBV4-2 and TRBJ2-5; 11 bases map to TRBD1. CDR3 size: 18 residues. J lost 4 bases, V lost 2 bases, and 12 bases had no gene match. CDR1 LGHNA and CDR2 YNFKEQ come from the germline V gene. CDR3 nucleotide sequence: TGTGCCAGCAGCCAATACCCGGGACAGGGGGGAGTTGGAGAGACCCAGTACTTC. It translates to CASSQYPGQGGVGETQYF.

The V and J genes are TRBV5-1 and TRBJ2-5, with TRBD2 identical over 16 bases. V lost 3 bases, J lost 5 bases, and 10 bases stayed unmatched. CDR1 and CDR2 (germline): SGHRS, YFSETQ. The CDR3 has 18 amino acids. CDR3 sequence: CASSSTGTSGGVWETQYF. The CDR3 nucleotides read TGCGCCAGCAGCTCAACCGGGACTAGCGGGGGGGTTTGGGAGACCCAGTACTTC.

The chain joins TRBV2 to TRBJ2-2; D perhaps matches TRBD2 (5 bases). The germline V and J ends were trimmed by 6 bases and 3 bases, with 5 bases remaining between them. This CDR3 is built from 12 residues. Germline V gene sequence: CDR1 SNHLY, CDR2 FYNNEI. The chain's CDR3 is CASRRDTGELFF. CDR3 sequence (DNA): TGTGCCAGCAGGAGGGACACCGGGGAGCTGTTTTTT.

The rearrangement joins TRBV11-3 to TRBJ2-3, with TRBD2 matching 8 bases. V trimming: 2 bases; J trimming: 2 bases; junction bases outside the gene matches: 6. The CDR3 loop spans 16 amino acids. Germline assignment: CDR1 SGHNT and CDR2 YENEEA. The CDR3 DNA follows: TGTGCCAGCAGCTTATCCTGGCGGGGGGCCACAGATACGCAGTATTTT. Translated, it gives CASSLSWRGATDTQYF.

CDR3: CASGSLAGRSTDTQYF. DNA for the CDR3: TGTGCCAGCGGCAGTTTAGCGGGAAGAAGCACAGATACGCAGTATTTT. This chain connects TRBV7-9 to TRBJ2-3; 8 bases line up with TRBD2. The CDR3 length is 16 residues. V was pared by 8 bases and J by 0 bases, with 10 bases of the junction left unmatched. Germline V lookup: CDR1 SEHNR, CDR2 FQNEAQ (reference sequence).

This clone has only a few counts. CDR3 region: CASSLGVGNEKLFF. DNA of the CDR3: TGCGCCAGCAGCCTAGGGGTGGGTAATGAAAAACTGTTTTTT. The chain is built from TRBV4-1 and TRBJ1-4, with a weak D call TRBD1 (5 bases). The germline V gene encodes CDR1 MGHRA and CDR2 YSYEKL. Trimming removed 4 bases from V and 4 bases from J, with 10 bases in between. CDR3 length equals 14 residues.

The CDR3 DNA sequence: TGTGCCAGCAGCGTCGGGACTTATAATGAAAAACTGTTTTTT. Protein product: CASSVGTYNEKLFF. This rearrangement joins TRBV9 to TRBJ1-4; perhaps TRBD1 as D (5 bases). Germline loops: CDR1 SGDLS, CDR2 YYNGEE. V was clipped by 2 bases and J by 4 bases, with 9 bases between them. The CDR3 consists of 14 residues. Full variable domain (missing parts from reference TRBV9 and TRBJ1-4): DSGVTQTPKHLITATGQRVTLRCSPRSGDLSVYWYQQSLDQGLQFLIQYYNGEERAKGNILERFSAQQFPDLHSELNLSSLELGDSALYFCASSVGTYNEKLFFGSGTQLSVL.

V is TRBV2 and J is TRBJ1-2, with D unclear. The CDR3 extends over 13 amino acids. V lost 7 bases and J lost 1, with 10 bases in between. The germline gives CDR1 SNHLY, CDR2 FYNNEI. CDR3 in DNA: TGTGCCAGCAAAACAGCAGTTAACTATGGCTACACCTTC. It codes for CASKTAVNYGYTF.

CDR3 DNA sequence: TGTGCCAGCAGCCCTTCGGAGGGAGAGACCCAGTACTTC. This gives the protein CASSPSEGETQYF. The V gene is TRBV11-3, the J gene TRBJ2-5; D may be TRBD2 (6 bases). Germline values: CDR1 SGHNT, CDR2 YENEEA. Trimming shortened V by 5 bases and J by 4 bases, and 11 bases separated the two germline ends. The CDR3 contains 13 residues. The whole variable domain, remainder taken from reference TRBV11-3 and TRBJ2-5, is EAGVVQSPRYKIIEKKQPVAFWCNPISGHNTLYWYLQNLGQGPELLIRYENEEAVDDSQLPKDRFSAERLKGVDSTLKIQPAELGDSAVYLCASSPSEGETQYFGPGTRLLVL.

The chain combines TRBV19 with TRBJ2-6; D may be TRBD2 (5 bases). V lost 4 bases, J lost 1 base, and 14 bases lay in between. The V gene's germline CDR1 is LNHDA and CDR2 SQIVND (reference sequence). The CDR3 length is 17 residues. CDR3 region: CASSTPGSPSGANVLTF. In DNA form, the CDR3 reads TGTGCCAGTAGTACGCCGGGGTCTCCTTCTGGGGCCAACGTCCTGACTTTC. The full variable domain, rest sourced from reference TRBV19 and TRBJ2-6, is DGGITQSPKYLFRKEGQNVTLSCEQNLNHDAMYWYRQDPGQGLRLIYYSQIVNDFQKGDIAEGYSVSREKKESFPLTVTSAQKNPTAFYLCASSTPGSPSGANVLTFGAGSRLTVL.

The chain couples TRBV5-1 to TRBJ2-5; weak D call: TRBD2 (7 bases). Trimming cost V 2 bases and J 2 bases, with 13 bases left between them. Germline assignment: CDR1 SGHRS and CDR2 YFSETQ. The CDR3 runs 15 residues. CDR3 DNA: TGCGCCAGCAGCTTACTGGGGGGGGCACAAGAGACCCAGTACTTC. It is translated as CASSLLGGAQETQYF.